A single sample is the source of the 27 T cell receptor beta chains below, sequenced in a study of PD-L1 blockade in urothelial cancer. Time point noted: pretreatment peripheral blood. Sequencing was performed with immunoSEQ multiplex PCR; in TCRdb, only in-frame clones are kept and a portion is missing. The sample has about 79,000 clones; approximately 84% are singletons. The sample was PBMCs, taken around atezolizumab (anti-PD-L1) treatment. These receptor sequences come from a man aged 55 to 69 with urothelial cancer.

V is TRBV10-1 and J is TRBJ2-7; possible D gene TRBD1, 5 bases. The germline V gene encodes CDR1 WNHNN and CDR2 SYGVQD (reference sequence). V was shortened by 4 bases and J by 3 bases, with 10 bases between the two germline ends. The CDR3 is 13 amino acids. The CDR3 DNA sequence: TGCGCCAGCAGTGGACAGAGAAACTACGAGCAGTACTTC. Its translation is CASSGQRNYEQYF.

J is TRBJ1-3 and V is TRBV5-1, with D uncertain. V lost 1 base to trimming and J lost 0 bases, with 8 bases between them. Germline V gene data show CDR1 as SGHRS and CDR2 as YFSETQ. This CDR3 is built from 15 residues. Here the CDR3 DNA reads TGCGCCAGCAGCTTGCCAGGTTCCTCTGGAAACACCATATATTTT. Amino acid sequence: CASSLPGSSGNTIYF.

CDR3 sequence reads: CATSRALGAGGNTGELFF. For the CDR3, the DNA is TGTGCCACCAGCAGAGCCCTCGGAGCGGGGGGGAACACCGGGGAGCTGTTTTTT. This chain uses TRBV15 with TRBJ2-2; 9 nucleotides line up with TRBD2. V shed 1 base, J shed 1 base, and the junction held 7 bases outside the gene matches. The CDR3 contains 18 residues. CDR1 and CDR2 (germline): LNHNV, YYDKDF (reference sequence).

The J gene is TRBJ1-5, the V gene TRBV6-1; TRBD1 is a possible D gene (6 bases). V was pared by 4 bases and J by 5 bases, with 21 bases between. The CDR3 is 17 amino acids. Germline values: CDR1 MNHNS, CDR2 SASEGT. The chain's CDR3 is CASSGRATLGGDQPQHF. Written as DNA, the CDR3 is TGTGCCAGCAGTGGCCGGGCCACACTAGGGGGGGATCAGCCCCAGCATTTT.

In this sample, this clone turned up once. The rearrangement joins TRBV18 to TRBJ2-1; 8 bases are a match to TRBD2. The V gene end was trimmed by 0 bases and the J gene end by 1 base; junction bases not matched to a gene: 5. CDR3 length: 17 amino acids. CDR1 and CDR2 from the germline V gene are KGHSH and LQKENI. The CDR3 sequence: CASSPPTSGGSYNEQFF. Written as DNA, the CDR3 is TGTGCCAGCTCACCACCCACTAGCGGAGGGTCCTACAATGAGCAGTTCTTC.

As DNA, the CDR3 is TGTGCCTGGGGAGGGGTAGCCGGCACAGATACGCAGTATTTT. Protein product: CAWGGVAGTDTQYF. The chain couples TRBV30 to TRBJ2-3; TRBD2 might be the D (6 bases). This CDR3 is 14 amino acids long. With 5 bases removed from V and 1 base from J, the gap between germline ends came to 13 bases. In germline, CDR1 is GTSNPN, CDR2 SVGIG (reference sequence).

The chain joins TRBV11-2 to TRBJ1-2; 11 bases agree with TRBD1. Germline loops: CDR1 SGHAT, CDR2 FQNNGV. Trimming took 0 bases from V and 6 from J; bases not matched to a gene: 9. The CDR3 is made up of 17 amino acids. The CDR3 region is CASSLDVDRGRVNGYTF. CDR3 coding DNA: TGTGCCAGCAGCTTAGATGTGGACAGGGGGCGAGTAAATGGCTACACCTTC.

This clone was counted a few times. The V gene is TRBV18, the J gene TRBJ1-6; D gene uncertain. The CDR3 has 13 amino acids. Deletions cut 3 bases from V and 10 bases from J, with 10 bases between. CDR1 KGHSH and CDR2 LQKENI come from the germline V gene. For the CDR3, the DNA is TGTGCCAGCTCACCCACGGAGAGCTCACCCCTCCACTTT. Protein sequence: CASSPTESSPLHF.

V usage is TRBV11-3 and J usage is TRBJ2-7; weak D call: TRBD1 (6 bases). V was shortened by 1 base and J by 2 bases, with 15 bases between the two germline ends. This CDR3 contains 16 residues. CDR1 is SGHNT, CDR2 YENEEA, per germline. In nucleotides, the CDR3 is TGTGCCAGCAGCTTAGTTACAGGGAAGTGGCCCTACGAGCAGTACTTC. It specifies CASSLVTGKWPYEQYF. The entire variable domain, with the rest obtained from reference TRBV11-3 and TRBJ2-7, is as follows: EAGVVQSPRYKIIEKKQPVAFWCNPISGHNTLYWYLQNLGQGPELLIRYENEEAVDDSQLPKDRFSAERLKGVDSTLKIQPAELGDSAVYLCASSLVTGKWPYEQYFGPGTRLTVT.

The rearrangement links TRBV14 to TRBJ1-1; the D is unclear. V dropped 0 bases and J dropped 11 bases, with 13 bases sitting between them. Germline CDR1 SGHDN, CDR2 FVKESK. CDR3 length: 13 residues. CDR3 sequence (DNA): TGTGCCAGCAGCCAAGATTCGGTCAGCGCGGCTTTCTTT. Translated, it gives CASSQDSVSAAFF.

V and J are TRBV30 and TRBJ2-7; D ambiguous. Germline V gene sequence: CDR1 GTSNPN, CDR2 SVGIG (reference sequence). V lost 1 base and J lost 0, with 10 bases in between. The CDR3 has 14 residues. CDR3 DNA: TGTGCCTGGAGTGAAAACCCGAGCTCCTACGAGCAGTACTTC. Encoded protein: CAWSENPSSYEQYF.

The chain recombines TRBV4-2 with TRBJ2-7; 8 nucleotides align to TRBD1. Per the germline V gene, CDR1 is LGHNA and CDR2 is YNFKEQ. Trimming removed 0 bases from V and 7 bases from J; junction bases left unmatched: 11. The CDR3 consists of 16 residues. Written as DNA, the CDR3 is TGTGCCAGCAGCCAAGATCCCTCCCGGACAGGGAAGGAGCAGTACTTC. Its protein product is CASSQDPSRTGKEQYF.

V gene TRBV5-8 combines with J gene TRBJ1-2; 8 bases are a match to TRBD1. The CDR3 covers 13 residues. The V gene's germline CDR1 is SGHTS and CDR2 YDEGEE. V was pared by 4 bases and J by 11 bases, with 10 bases of the junction left unmatched. The CDR3 nucleotides read TGTGCCAGCAGCCCGACCGGGACAGGCGTTTACACCTTC. This translates into CASSPTGTGVYTF.

This clone was detected only a few times. The chain combines TRBV14 with TRBJ1-6, with TRBD1 matching over 9 bases. The J segment lost 10 bases and the V segment lost 3 bases, leaving 7 bases of the junction unmatched. The CDR3 covers 15 residues. Germline CDR1 and CDR2: SGHDN and FVKESK. CDR3 DNA sequence: TGTGCCAGCAGCCAGTGGACAGGGGTCAGGTCACCCCTCCACTTT. Translation gives CASSQWTGVRSPLHF.

The J gene is TRBJ2-1, the V gene TRBV20-1; D gene unclear. Germline V CDR1 and CDR2: DFQATT, SNEGSKA (reference sequence). The CDR3 runs 11 residues. V lost 6 bases to trimming and J lost 7 bases, with 10 bases between them. The CDR3 loop reads CSALNPNEQFF. CDR3 in DNA: TGCAGTGCCCTAAACCCTAATGAGCAGTTCTTC.

The chain uses TRBV5-5 and TRBJ2-7; 7 bases are shared with TRBD1. The germline CDR1 and CDR2 sequences are SGHKS and YYEKEE (reference sequence). Trimming at V came to 5 bases and at J to 3 bases, leaving 8 bases not matched to a gene. This CDR3 has 14 residues. The CDR3 bases are TGTGCCAGCAGTTACGGGACAGTTGGCTACGAGCAGTACTTC. As protein: CASSYGTVGYEQYF.

The chain recombines TRBV6-1 with TRBJ1-1; perhaps TRBD1 as D (5 bases). Germline V CDR1 and CDR2: MNHNS, SASEGT. The length of the CDR3 is 13 residues. V lost 6 bases and J 1 base, leaving 9 bases between the germline ends. The CDR3 DNA follows: TGTGCCAGCAGCCGACAGAAGAACACTGAAGCTTTCTTT. Its translation is CASSRQKNTEAFF.

This chain connects TRBV6-1 to TRBJ1-1, with D tentatively TRBD1 (6 bases). Trimming cost V 4 bases and J 2 bases, with 11 bases left between them. CDR1 is MNHNS and CDR2 is SASEGT in the germline V gene. CDR3 length equals 14 residues. The CDR3 region is CASSVSGVNTEAFF. The CDR3 nucleotides are TGTGCCAGCAGTGTGTCAGGGGTAAACACTGAAGCTTTCTTT.

In its sample, this clone was seen once. This chain uses TRBV19 with TRBJ2-7; 10 positions match TRBD2. The CDR3 runs 16 residues. The germline gives CDR1 LNHDA, CDR2 SQIVND (reference sequence). V lost 4 bases, J lost 3 bases, and 9 bases stayed unmatched. The CDR3 loop reads CASSTQLAGNLYEQYF. The CDR3 DNA is TGTGCCAGTAGTACCCAACTAGCGGGGAATCTCTACGAGCAGTACTTC.

The rearrangement links TRBV9 to TRBJ1-2, with D unclear. Germline assignment: CDR1 SGDLS and CDR2 YYNGEE. V dropped 1 base and J dropped 7 bases, with 14 bases sitting between them. The CDR3 runs to 14 residues. Written as DNA, the CDR3 is TGTGCCAGCAGCGTAACCGACGCGGGCGGTGGCTACACCTTC. The encoded protein is CASSVTDAGGGYTF.

The genes are TRBV11-2 and TRBJ2-7; D may be TRBD1 (6 bases). The length of the CDR3 is 14 residues. Trimming cost V 5 bases and J 6 bases, with 17 bases left between them. The germline gives CDR1 SGHAT, CDR2 FQNNGV. The CDR3 sequence: CASSVGQTSSEQYF. DNA of the CDR3: TGTGCCAGCAGCGTCGGACAGACCTCTAGCGAGCAGTACTTC.

CDR3 DNA: TGCGCCAGCAGGGCCGGGACAGGGGGTAGTGAAAAACTGTTTTTT. Its protein product is CASRAGTGGSEKLFF. The chain couples TRBV10-2 to TRBJ1-4; 11 bases align to TRBD1. This CDR3 contains 15 residues. The germline CDR1 and CDR2 sequences are WSHSY and SAAADI. Trimming cost V 6 bases and J 7 bases; bases outside gene matches: 7.

V is TRBV6-5 and J is TRBJ2-3, with 9 bases aligning to TRBD1. In germline, CDR1 is MNHEY, CDR2 SVGAGI. This CDR3 is 15 amino acids long. V lost 7 bases, J lost 1 base, and 6 bases stayed unmatched. In DNA form, the CDR3 reads TGTGCCAGCAAACAGGGGGCAGCGGGCACAGATACGCAGTATTTT. This gives the protein CASKQGAAGTDTQYF.

This chain joins TRBV10-2 and TRBJ2-7; possibly TRBD2 for D (5 bases). This CDR3 contains 15 residues. Deletions cut 2 bases from V and 1 base from J, with 12 bases between. Germline V gene sequence: CDR1 WSHSY, CDR2 SAAADI. As DNA, the CDR3 is TGCGCCAGCAGTGAGGTCCAGAGGGTATCCTACGAGCAGTACTTC. Translation gives CASSEVQRVSYEQYF.

The genes are TRBV5-1 and TRBJ1-2; maybe TRBD1 (6 bases). The CDR3 consists of 13 residues. Germline V gives CDR1 SGHRS, CDR2 YFSETQ. The V end was cut by 2 bases, the J end by 3 bases, with 8 bases between. The CDR3 region has the DNA TGCGCCAGCAGCTTCAACAGGGACTATGGCTACACCTTC. As protein: CASSFNRDYGYTF.

The chain links TRBV7-3 to TRBJ2-5; 7 bases fit TRBD2. The CDR3 covers 14 residues. Germline CDR1 reads SGHTA; CDR2 reads FQGTGA. The ends lost 4 bases at V and 2 bases at J; junction bases unmatched: 4. CDR3 sequence reads: CASSSGGFQETQYF. The CDR3 bases are TGTGCCAGCAGCTCCGGGGGGTTTCAAGAGACCCAGTACTTC.

V usage is TRBV7-9 and J usage is TRBJ2-5; 12 bases are shared with TRBD2. This CDR3 contains 14 residues. Trimming took 6 bases from V and 5 from J; bases not matched to a gene: 4. Looked up from germline, CDR1 is SEHNR and CDR2 is FQNEAQ (reference sequence). In DNA form, the CDR3 reads TGTGCCAGCAGTCTCCTAGCGGGGGGGGAGACCCAGTACTTC. This codes for CASSLLAGGETQYF.